These 20 T cell receptor beta chains originate from one sample sequenced in a study of blood T cell repertoires in COVID-19. Clones were read by immunoSEQ multiplex PCR, and TCRdb kept only the in-frame ones, dropping some. The data hold roughly 220,000 clones, with roughly four fifths observed a single time. Sequencing was carried out using peripheral blood. The origin of the receptors is a woman older than 75 with COVID-19, enrolled during active disease.

The rearrangement uses TRBV13 and TRBJ2-2; 8 bases align to TRBD2. CDR3 size: 15 residues. Trimming at V came to 3 bases and at J to 7 bases, leaving 7 bases not matched to a gene. Looked up from germline, CDR1 is PRHDT and CDR2 is FYEKMQ (reference sequence). The CDR3 DNA reads TGTGCCAGCAGCTTGGACGGGAGGGCGGACGGGGAGCTGTTTTTT. This translates into CASSLDGRADGELFF.

V gene TRBV19 combines with J gene TRBJ1-2; 7 positions agree with TRBD1. The V gene's germline CDR1 is LNHDA and CDR2 SQIVND (reference sequence). The CDR3 runs 14 residues. V lost 9 bases and J lost 8; bases outside the gene matches: 15. CDR3 sequence (DNA): TGTGCCAGCGACCAATCAGGGGGTGGAAGCGGCTACACCTTC. It codes for CASDQSGGGSGYTF.

The V call is TRBV5-1, the J call TRBJ1-1; tentative D call: TRBD1 (5 bases). CDR3 size: 14 residues. Germline V gives CDR1 SGHRS, CDR2 YFSETQ. The V and J ends lost 2 bases and 4 bases respectively, with 12 bases between them. The CDR3 here is CASSFQGPGTEAFF. In nucleotides, the CDR3 is TGCGCCAGCAGCTTCCAGGGCCCGGGCACTGAAGCTTTCTTT. Supplemented by reference TRBV5-1 and TRBJ1-1, the full variable domain reads KAGVTQTPRYLIKTRGQQVTLSCSPISGHRSVSWYQQTPGQGLQFLFEYFSETQRNKGNFPGRFSGRQFSNSRSEMNVSTLELGDSALYLCASSFQGPGTEAFFGQGTRLTVV.

The chain carries TRBV30 and TRBJ1-6, with D perhaps TRBD1 (5 bases). The CDR3 covers 14 residues. Germline V lookup: CDR1 GTSNPN, CDR2 SVGIG (reference sequence). Trimming pared 0 bases from V and 7 bases from J, leaving 10 bases between. CDR3 DNA: TGTGCCTGGAGTGTGTCCAGGGAAAATTCACCCCTCCACTTT. It encodes CAWSVSRENSPLHF.

V and J are TRBV29-1 and TRBJ2-1; 10 nucleotides line up with TRBD2. CDR3 size: 11 residues. Germline V gene data show CDR1 as SQVTM and CDR2 as ANQGSEA. V shed 4 bases and J 9 bases; nucleotides not matched to a gene: 0. The DNA of the CDR3 is TGCAGCGTTGCTAGCGGGAGTGAGCAGTTCTTC. Protein product: CSVASGSEQFF.

A single count supports this clone. The chain employs TRBV5-8 and TRBJ1-2, with D perhaps TRBD1 (5 bases). Trimming took off 6 bases at V and 6 bases at J, with 18 bases between the two ends. The CDR3 sequence is 14 residues long. CDR1 is SGHTS, CDR2 YDEGEE, per germline. The CDR3 nucleotides are TGTGCCAGCATCCTGAGGGGCGCGGGACATGGCTACACCTTC. This codes for CASILRGAGHGYTF. The full variable domain, its missing parts supplied by reference TRBV5-8 and TRBJ1-2, is EAGVTQSPTHLIKTRGQQATLRCSPISGHTSVYWYQQALGLGLQFLLWYDEGEERNRGNFPPRFSGRQFPNYSSELNVNALELEDSALYLCASILRGAGHGYTFGSGTRLTVV.

V is TRBV7-8 and J is TRBJ2-5; 7 bases align to TRBD1. V shed 1 base, J shed 9 bases, and the junction held 5 bases outside the gene matches. Germline V gives CDR1 SGHVS, CDR2 FQNEAQ. The CDR3 spans 13 residues. The CDR3 spells CASSLVRGGPQYF. CDR3 nucleotide sequence: TGTGCCAGCAGCTTAGTAAGAGGGGGCCCCCAGTACTTC.

The CDR3 nucleotides are TGTGCCAGCAGGCCCTCCGCGGGCTACAATGAGCAGTTCTTC. Translated: CASRPSAGYNEQFF. The chain links TRBV6-5 to TRBJ2-1, with D possibly TRBD2 on 5 matching bases. Trimming left V 6 bases short and J 3 bases short, with 12 bases between. Germline V gives CDR1 MNHEY, CDR2 SVGAGI. The CDR3 sequence is 14 residues long.

The chain couples TRBV3-1 (or the pseudogene TRBV3-2) to TRBJ1-1; 7 bases map to TRBD1. The length of the CDR3 is 13 residues. Per germline, CDR1 LGHDT and CDR2 YNNKEL (reference sequence). The V gene end was trimmed by 1 base and the J gene end by 6 bases; junction bases not matched to a gene: 2. CDR3 in amino acids: CASSQGDRPEAFF. CDR3 bases: TGTGCCAGCAGCCAAGGGGACAGACCTGAAGCTTTCTTT.

The CDR3, as DNA: TGTGCCAGCAGCCAAGCCGGGTTCAACTATGGCTACACCTTC. Translation gives CASSQAGFNYGYTF. V and J are TRBV3-1 (or the pseudogene TRBV3-2) and TRBJ1-2; D is undetermined. V lost 1 base and J lost 2, with 8 bases in between. Germline assignment: CDR1 LGHDT and CDR2 YNNKEL (reference sequence). The CDR3 has 14 residues.

The chain joins TRBV10-2 to TRBJ2-7, with TRBD2 matching over 7 bases. CDR3 length equals 17 residues. Looked up from germline, CDR1 is WSHSY and CDR2 is SAAADI. Trimming at V came to 0 bases and at J to 2 bases, leaving 10 bases not matched to a gene. CDR3 protein: CASSESFDSGAPYEQYF. In DNA form, the CDR3 reads TGCGCCAGCAGTGAGTCGTTTGACAGCGGGGCCCCCTACGAGCAGTACTTC.

In the case of this clone: This specimen includes other DNA sequences encoding the same CDR3. This chain uses TRBV30 with TRBJ2-2; tentatively, D is TRBD1 (5 bases). Germline V gene data show CDR1 as GTSNPN and CDR2 as SVGIG (reference sequence). This CDR3 is built from 14 residues. Trimming took off 5 bases at V and 1 base at J, with 11 bases between the two ends. CDR3 sequence (DNA): TGTGCCTGGGGTACAGGAAAGAACACCGGGGAGCTGTTTTTT. Its translation: CAWGTGKNTGELFF.

The chain uses TRBV2 and TRBJ1-5; 8 bases match TRBD1. The CDR3 extends over 14 amino acids. Trimming at V came to 10 bases and at J to 11 bases, leaving 16 bases not matched to a gene. Germline lookup yields CDR1 SNHLY and CDR2 FYNNEI. Here the CDR3 DNA reads TGTGCCACTTCGAGGGAAATTACAGGGGGGACCCAGCATTTT. Translating gives CATSREITGGTQHF.

In its sample, this clone was seen a few times. This sequence joins TRBV19 and TRBJ2-4, with 11 positions matching TRBD2. J gave up 8 bases and V 6 bases, and 12 bases lay outside the gene matches. CDR1 is LNHDA and CDR2 is SQIVND in the germline V gene (reference sequence). This CDR3 spans 16 amino acids. The CDR3 is CASSDPIAGGMDIQYF. Written as DNA, the CDR3 is TGTGCCAGTAGCGACCCGATAGCGGGAGGGATGGACATTCAGTACTTC.

The chain is built from TRBV2 and TRBJ2-1; D not certain. Trimming left V 4 bases short and J 0 bases short, with 10 bases between. The CDR3 covers 15 residues. The V gene's germline CDR1 is SNHLY and CDR2 FYNNEI. CDR3 in amino acids: CASSGTYLSYNEQFF. The CDR3 region has the DNA TGTGCCAGCAGTGGTACCTATCTCTCCTACAATGAGCAGTTCTTC.

The chain recombines TRBV7-3 with TRBJ2-1; 8 bases line up with TRBD1. Per the germline V gene, CDR1 is SGHTA and CDR2 is FQGTGA. V trimming: 5 bases; J trimming: 9 bases; junction bases outside the gene matches: 6. The CDR3 contains 13 residues. The CDR3 protein is CASSIGTGGEQFF. CDR3 coding DNA: TGTGCCAGCAGCATCGGCACAGGGGGTGAGCAGTTCTTC.

The V gene is TRBV6-5, the J gene TRBJ2-5; 11 bases fit TRBD2. The trim removed 2 bases at V and 7 bases at J, leaving 6 bases unmatched. The CDR3 consists of 15 residues. Germline CDR1 is MNHEY and CDR2 is SVGAGI. Here the CDR3 DNA reads TGTGCCAGCAGTTACGCGACTAGCGGGAAGGGGACCCAGTACTTC. This gives the protein CASSYATSGKGTQYF.

V and J are TRBV19 and TRBJ1-2, with D possibly TRBD1 on 6 matching bases. Germline CDR1 is LNHDA and CDR2 is SQIVND (reference sequence). There are 15 residues in the CDR3. V was trimmed by 0 bases and J by 4 bases, leaving 12 bases between them. CDR3 nucleotide sequence: TGTGCCAGTAGTATAGATCCGGAAGGGGGCTATGGCTACACCTTC. Its protein is CASSIDPEGGYGYTF.

V usage is TRBV6-1 and J usage is TRBJ2-7; D is unresolved. Between the trimmed V and J ends, which lost 2 bases and 2 bases, there was a span of 7 bases. The germline gives CDR1 MNHNS, CDR2 SASEGT. There are 13 residues in the CDR3. The chain's CDR3 is CASSEPPTYEQYF. CDR3 coding DNA: TGTGCCAGCAGTGAACCTCCTACCTACGAGCAGTACTTC.

The chain couples TRBV5-1 to TRBJ1-3; TRBD1 aligns across 7 bases. Trimming removed 5 bases from V and 2 bases from J; junction bases left unmatched: 7. Germline CDR1 is SGHRS and CDR2 is YFSETQ. The CDR3 contains 15 residues. The CDR3 DNA sequence: TGCGCCAGCAGGGGGCGGGACAGAACTGGAAACACCATATATTTT. It encodes CASRGRDRTGNTIYF.